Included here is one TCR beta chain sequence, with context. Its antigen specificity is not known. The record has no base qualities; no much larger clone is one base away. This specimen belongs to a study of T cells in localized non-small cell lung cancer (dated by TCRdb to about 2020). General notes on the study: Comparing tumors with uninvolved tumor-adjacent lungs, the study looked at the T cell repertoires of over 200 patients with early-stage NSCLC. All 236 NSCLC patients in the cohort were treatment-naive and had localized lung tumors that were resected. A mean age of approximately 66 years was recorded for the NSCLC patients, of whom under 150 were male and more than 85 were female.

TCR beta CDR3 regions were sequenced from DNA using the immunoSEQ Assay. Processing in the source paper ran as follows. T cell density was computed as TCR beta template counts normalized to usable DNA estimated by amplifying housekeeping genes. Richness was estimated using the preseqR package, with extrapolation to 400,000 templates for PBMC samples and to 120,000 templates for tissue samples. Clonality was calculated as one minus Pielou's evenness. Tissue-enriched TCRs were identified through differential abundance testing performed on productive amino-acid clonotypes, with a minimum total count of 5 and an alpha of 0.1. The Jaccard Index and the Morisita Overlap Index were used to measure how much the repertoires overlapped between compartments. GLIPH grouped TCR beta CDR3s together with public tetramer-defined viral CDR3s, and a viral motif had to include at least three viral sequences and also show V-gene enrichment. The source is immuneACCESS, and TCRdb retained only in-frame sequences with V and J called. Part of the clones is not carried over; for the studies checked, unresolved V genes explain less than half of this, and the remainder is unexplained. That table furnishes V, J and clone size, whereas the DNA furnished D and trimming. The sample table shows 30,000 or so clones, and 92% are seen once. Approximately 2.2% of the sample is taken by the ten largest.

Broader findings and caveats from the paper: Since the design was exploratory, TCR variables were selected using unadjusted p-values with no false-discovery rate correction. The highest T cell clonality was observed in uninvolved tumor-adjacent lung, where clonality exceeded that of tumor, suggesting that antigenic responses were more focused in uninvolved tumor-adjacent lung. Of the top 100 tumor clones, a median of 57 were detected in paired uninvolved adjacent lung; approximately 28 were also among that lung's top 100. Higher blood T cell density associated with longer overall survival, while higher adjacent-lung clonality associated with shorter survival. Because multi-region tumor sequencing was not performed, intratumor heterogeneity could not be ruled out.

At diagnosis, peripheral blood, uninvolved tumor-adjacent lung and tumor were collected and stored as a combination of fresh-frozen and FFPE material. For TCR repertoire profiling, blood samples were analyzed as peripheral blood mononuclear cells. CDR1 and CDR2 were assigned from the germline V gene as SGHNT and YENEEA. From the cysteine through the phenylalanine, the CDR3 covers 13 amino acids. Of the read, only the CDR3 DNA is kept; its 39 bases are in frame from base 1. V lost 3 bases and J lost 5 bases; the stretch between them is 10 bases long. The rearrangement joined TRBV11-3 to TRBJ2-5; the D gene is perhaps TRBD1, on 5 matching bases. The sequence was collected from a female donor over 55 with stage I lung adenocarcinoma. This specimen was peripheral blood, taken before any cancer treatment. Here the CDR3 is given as CASSFRVGETQYF. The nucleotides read TGTGCCAGCAGCTTCAGGGTTGGCGAGACCCAGTACTTC.